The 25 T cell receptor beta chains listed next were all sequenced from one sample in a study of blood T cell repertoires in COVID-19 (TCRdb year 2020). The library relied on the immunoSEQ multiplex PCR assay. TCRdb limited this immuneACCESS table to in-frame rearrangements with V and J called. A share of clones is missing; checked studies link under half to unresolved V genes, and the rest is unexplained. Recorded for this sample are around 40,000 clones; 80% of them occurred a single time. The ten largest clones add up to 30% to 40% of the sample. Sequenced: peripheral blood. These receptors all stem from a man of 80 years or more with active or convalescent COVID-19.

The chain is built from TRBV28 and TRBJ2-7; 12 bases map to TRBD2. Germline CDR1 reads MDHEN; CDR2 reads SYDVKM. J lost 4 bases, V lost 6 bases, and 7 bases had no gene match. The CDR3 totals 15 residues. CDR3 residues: CASRRTSGRRYEQYF. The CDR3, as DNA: TGTGCCAGCAGGAGAACTAGCGGGAGGCGGTACGAGCAGTACTTC.

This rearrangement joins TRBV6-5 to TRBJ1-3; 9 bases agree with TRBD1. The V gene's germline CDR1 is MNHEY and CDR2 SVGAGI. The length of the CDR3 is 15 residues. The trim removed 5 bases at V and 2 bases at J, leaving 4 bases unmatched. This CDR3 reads CASSIRTGAGNTIYF. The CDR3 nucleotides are TGTGCCAGCAGTATCCGGACAGGGGCTGGAAACACCATATATTTT.

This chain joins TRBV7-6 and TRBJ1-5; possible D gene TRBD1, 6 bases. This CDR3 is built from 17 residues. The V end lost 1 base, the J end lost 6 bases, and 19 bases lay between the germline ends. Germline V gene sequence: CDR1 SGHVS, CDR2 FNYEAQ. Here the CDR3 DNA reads TGTGCCAGCAGCTTAGGGCCAGGGGATTCGAGTGGTCAGCCCCAGCATTTT. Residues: CASSLGPGDSSGQPQHF.

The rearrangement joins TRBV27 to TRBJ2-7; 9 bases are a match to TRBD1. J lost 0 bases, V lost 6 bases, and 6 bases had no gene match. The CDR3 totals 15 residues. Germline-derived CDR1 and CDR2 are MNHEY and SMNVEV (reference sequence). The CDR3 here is CASRTGTGSSYEQYF. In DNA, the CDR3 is TGTGCCAGCAGGACCGGGACAGGGAGCTCCTACGAGCAGTACTTC.

CDR3 coding DNA: TGCGCCAGCAGCTTGTTAACCGCGGGGGGCCACAATGAGCAGTTCTTC. Protein: CASSLLTAGGHNEQFF. The chain joins TRBV5-1 to TRBJ2-1, with 8 bases matching TRBD2. The V segment lost 1 base and the J segment 5 bases; nucleotides outside the gene matches: 8. This CDR3 is built from 16 residues. The germline V gene has CDR1 SGHRS and CDR2 YFSETQ.

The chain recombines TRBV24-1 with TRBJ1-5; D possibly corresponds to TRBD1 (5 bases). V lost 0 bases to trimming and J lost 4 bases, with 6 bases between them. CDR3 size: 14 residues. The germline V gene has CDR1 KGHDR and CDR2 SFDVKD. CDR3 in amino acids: CATSDLAGNQPQHF. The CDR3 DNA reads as TGTGCCACCAGTGATTTGGCAGGGAATCAGCCCCAGCATTTT.

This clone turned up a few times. CDR3 in DNA: TGTGCCAGCAGCGACAGGGCACAAGGCAATCAGCCCCAGCATTTT. This gives the protein CASSDRAQGNQPQHF. This chain connects TRBV28 to TRBJ1-5; TRBD1 matches 7 bases. V shed 6 bases and J 2 bases; nucleotides not matched to a gene: 7. The CDR3 has 15 amino acids. Germline V CDR1 and CDR2: MDHEN, SYDVKM. Filled out from reference TRBV28 and TRBJ1-5, the complete variable domain reads DVKVTQSSRYLVKRTGEKVFLECVQDMDHENMFWYRQDPGLGLRLIYFSYDVKMKEKGDIPEGYSVSREKKERFSLILESASTNQTSMYLCASSDRAQGNQPQHFGDGTRLSIL.

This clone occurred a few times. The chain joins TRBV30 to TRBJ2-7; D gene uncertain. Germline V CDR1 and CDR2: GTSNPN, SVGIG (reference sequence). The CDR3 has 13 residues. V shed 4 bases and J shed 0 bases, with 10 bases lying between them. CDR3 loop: CAWTTESSYEQYF. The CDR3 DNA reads TGTGCCTGGACTACCGAAAGCTCCTACGAGCAGTACTTC.

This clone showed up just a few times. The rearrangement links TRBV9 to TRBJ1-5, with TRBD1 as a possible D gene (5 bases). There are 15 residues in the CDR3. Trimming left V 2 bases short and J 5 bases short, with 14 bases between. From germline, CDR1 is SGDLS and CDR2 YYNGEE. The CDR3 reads CASSVTGTVDQPQHF. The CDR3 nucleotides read TGTGCCAGCAGCGTCACGGGGACTGTCGATCAGCCCCAGCATTTT. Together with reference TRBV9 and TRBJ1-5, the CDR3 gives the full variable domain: DSGVTQTPKHLITATGQRVTLRCSPRSGDLSVYWYQQSLDQGLQFLIQYYNGEERAKGNILERFSAQQFPDLHSELNLSSLELGDSALYFCASSVTGTVDQPQHFGDGTRLSIL.

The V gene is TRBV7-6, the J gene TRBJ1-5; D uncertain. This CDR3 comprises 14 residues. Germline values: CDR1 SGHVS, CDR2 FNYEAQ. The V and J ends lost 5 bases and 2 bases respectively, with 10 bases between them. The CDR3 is CASSPDGGNQPQHF. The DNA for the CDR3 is TGTGCCAGCAGCCCCGACGGGGGCAATCAGCCCCAGCATTTT. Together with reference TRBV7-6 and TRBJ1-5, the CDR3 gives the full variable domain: GAGVSQSPRYKVTKRGQDVALRCDPISGHVSLYWYRQALGQGPEFLTYFNYEAQQDKSGLPNDRFSAERPEGSISTLTIQRTEQRDSAMYRCASSPDGGNQPQHFGDGTRLSIL.

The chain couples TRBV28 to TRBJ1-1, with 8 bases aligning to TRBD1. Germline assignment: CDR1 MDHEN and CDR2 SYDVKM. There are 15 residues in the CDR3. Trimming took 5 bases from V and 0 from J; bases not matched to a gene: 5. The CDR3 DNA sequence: TGTGCCAGCAGTAGCAGGGGGCGGGTGAACACTGAAGCTTTCTTT. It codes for CASSSRGRVNTEAFF.

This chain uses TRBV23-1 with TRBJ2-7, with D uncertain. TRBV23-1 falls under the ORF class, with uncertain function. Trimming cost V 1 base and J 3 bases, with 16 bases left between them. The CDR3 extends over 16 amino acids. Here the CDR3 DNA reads TGCGCCAGCAGTCAATTCTGTCAGGTCCACCTCTACGAGCAGTACTTC. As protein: CASSQFCQVHLYEQYF.

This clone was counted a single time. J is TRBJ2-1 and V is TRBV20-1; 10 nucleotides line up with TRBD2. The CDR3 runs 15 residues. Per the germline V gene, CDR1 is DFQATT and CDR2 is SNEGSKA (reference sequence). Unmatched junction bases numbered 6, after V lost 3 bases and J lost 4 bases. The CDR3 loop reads CSASTLAGVYNEQFF. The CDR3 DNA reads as TGCAGTGCTAGTACCCTAGCGGGGGTTTACAATGAGCAGTTCTTC.

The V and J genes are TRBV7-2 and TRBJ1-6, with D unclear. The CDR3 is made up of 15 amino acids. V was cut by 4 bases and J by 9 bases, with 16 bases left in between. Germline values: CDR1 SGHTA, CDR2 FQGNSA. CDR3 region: CASSSRPGVGSPLHF. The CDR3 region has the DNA TGTGCCAGCAGCTCTAGGCCCGGTGTGGGTTCACCCCTCCACTTT.

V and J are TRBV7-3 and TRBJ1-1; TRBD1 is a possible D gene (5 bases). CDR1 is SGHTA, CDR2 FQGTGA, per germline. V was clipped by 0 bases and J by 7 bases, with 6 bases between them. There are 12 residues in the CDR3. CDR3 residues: CASSLTQGEAFF. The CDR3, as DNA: TGTGCCAGCAGCTTAACCCAGGGTGAAGCTTTCTTT.

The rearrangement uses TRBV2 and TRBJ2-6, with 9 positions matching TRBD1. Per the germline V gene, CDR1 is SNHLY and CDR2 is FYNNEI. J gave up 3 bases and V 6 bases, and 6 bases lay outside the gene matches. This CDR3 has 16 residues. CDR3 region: CASSPGTGNGANVLTF. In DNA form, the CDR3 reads TGTGCCAGCAGCCCCGGGACAGGGAATGGGGCCAACGTCCTGACTTTC.

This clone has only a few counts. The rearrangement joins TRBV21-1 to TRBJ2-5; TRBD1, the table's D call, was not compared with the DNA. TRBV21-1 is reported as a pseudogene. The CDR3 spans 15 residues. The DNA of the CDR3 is TGTGCCAGCTCCTCCTGGGGGACAGTGAAAGAGACCCAGTACTTC. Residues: CASSSWGTVKETQYF.

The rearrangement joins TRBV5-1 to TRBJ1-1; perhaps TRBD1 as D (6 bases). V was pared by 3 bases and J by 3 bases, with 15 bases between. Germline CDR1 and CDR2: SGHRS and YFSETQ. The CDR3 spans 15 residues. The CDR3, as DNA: TGCGCCAGCAGCTCCAGGGGAATCGGGGACACTGAAGCTTTCTTT. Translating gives CASSSRGIGDTEAFF.

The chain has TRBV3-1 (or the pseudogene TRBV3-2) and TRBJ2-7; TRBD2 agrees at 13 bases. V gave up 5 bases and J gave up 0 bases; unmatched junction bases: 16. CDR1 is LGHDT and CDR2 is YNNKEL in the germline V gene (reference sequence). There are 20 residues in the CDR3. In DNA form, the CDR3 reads TGTGCCAGCAGCTTTCCGGGACTAGCGGGGCTTACCGAGAGCTCCTACGAGCAGTACTTC. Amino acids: CASSFPGLAGLTESSYEQYF.

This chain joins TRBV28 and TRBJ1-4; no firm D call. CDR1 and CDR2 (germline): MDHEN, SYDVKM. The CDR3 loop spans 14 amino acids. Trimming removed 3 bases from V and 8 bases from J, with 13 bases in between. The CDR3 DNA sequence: TGTGCCAGCAGTTTCGGGCAGAGGGAGGAAAAACTGTTTTTT. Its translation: CASSFGQREEKLFF.

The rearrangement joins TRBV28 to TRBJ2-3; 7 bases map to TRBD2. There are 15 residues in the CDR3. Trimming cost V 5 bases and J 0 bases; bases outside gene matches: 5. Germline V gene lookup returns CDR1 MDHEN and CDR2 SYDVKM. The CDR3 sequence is CASSLAALSTDTQYF. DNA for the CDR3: TGTGCCAGCAGTCTAGCGGCCCTTAGCACAGATACGCAGTATTTT.

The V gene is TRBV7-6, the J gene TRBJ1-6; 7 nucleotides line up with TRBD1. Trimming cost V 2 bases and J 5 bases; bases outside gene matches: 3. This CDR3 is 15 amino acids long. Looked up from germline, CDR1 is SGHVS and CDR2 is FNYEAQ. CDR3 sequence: CASSLRTGDNSPLHF. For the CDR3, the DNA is TGTGCCAGCAGCTTAAGGACAGGAGATAATTCACCCCTCCACTTT.

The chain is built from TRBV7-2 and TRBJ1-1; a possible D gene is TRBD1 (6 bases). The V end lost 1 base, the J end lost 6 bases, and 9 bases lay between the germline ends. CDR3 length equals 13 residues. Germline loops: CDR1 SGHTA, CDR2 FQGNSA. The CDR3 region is CASSLEGGAEAFF. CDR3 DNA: TGTGCCAGCAGCTTAGAGGGGGGGGCTGAAGCTTTCTTT.

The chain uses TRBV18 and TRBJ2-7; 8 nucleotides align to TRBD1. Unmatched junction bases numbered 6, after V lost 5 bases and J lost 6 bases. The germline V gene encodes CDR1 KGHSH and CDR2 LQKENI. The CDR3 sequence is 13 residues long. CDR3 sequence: CASSKGQAVEQYF. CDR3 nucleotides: TGTGCCAGCTCAAAGGGACAGGCTGTCGAGCAGTACTTC.

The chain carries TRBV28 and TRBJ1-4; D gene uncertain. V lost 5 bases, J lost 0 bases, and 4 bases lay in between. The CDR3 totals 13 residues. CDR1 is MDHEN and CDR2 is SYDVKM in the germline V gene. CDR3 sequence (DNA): TGTGCCAGCAGTCTTGCAACTAATGAAAAACTGTTTTTT. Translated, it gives CASSLATNEKLFF.